This TCR beta chain is drawn from a study of T cells in Graves' hyperthyroidism and ophthalmopathy. CDR3 length equals 16 residues. The germline V gene encodes CDR1 SGHRS and CDR2 YFSETQ. V lost 7 bases, J lost 2 bases, and 7 bases stayed unmatched. TCR beta CDR3 regions were amplified from RNA transcripts. The HTBI primer set served for first-round RT-PCR of the TCR CDR3. TCRdb re-derived calls from the multiplex PCR reads in MiXCR, one entry per CDR3 protein. The profile shows a few hundred thousand distinct CDR3 sequences, 15% to 20% of them singletons. The rearrangement joins TRBV5-1 to TRBJ2-6, with 9 bases that match TRBD1. The sample comprised blood. This clonotype was obtained from a woman between 18 and 30 years old with Graves' ophthalmopathy. CDR3 in DNA: TGCGCCAGCTCCGGGACAGGGAAAACTGGGGCCAACGTCCTGACTTTC. This codes for CASSGTGKTGANVLTF. Variable domain in full (rest from reference TRBV5-1 and TRBJ2-6): KAGVTQTPRYLIKTRGQQVTLSCSPISGHRSVSWYQQTPGQGLQFLFEYFSETQRNKGNFPGRFSGRQFSNSRSEMNVSTLELGDSALYLCASSGTGKTGANVLTFGAGSRLTVL.